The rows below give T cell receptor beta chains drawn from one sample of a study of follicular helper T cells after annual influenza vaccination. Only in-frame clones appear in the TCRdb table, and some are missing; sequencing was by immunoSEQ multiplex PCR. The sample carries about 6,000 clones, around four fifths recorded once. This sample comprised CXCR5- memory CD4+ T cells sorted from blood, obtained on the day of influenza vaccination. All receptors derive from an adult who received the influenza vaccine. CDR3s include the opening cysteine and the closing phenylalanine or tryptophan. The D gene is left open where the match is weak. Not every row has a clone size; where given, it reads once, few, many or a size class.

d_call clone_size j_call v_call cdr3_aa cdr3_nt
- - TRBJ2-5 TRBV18 CASSPGHQETQYF TGTGCCAGCTCACCGGGACACCAAGAGACCCAGTACTTC
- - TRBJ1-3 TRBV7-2 CASSLQGQRGNTIYF TGTGCCAGCAGCTTACAAGGGCAGAGGGGAAACACCATATATTTT
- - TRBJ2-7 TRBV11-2 CASSLERLSYEQYF TGTGCCAGCAGCTTAGAGAGGTTATCCTACGAGCAGTACTTC
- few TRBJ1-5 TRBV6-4 CASSEEGGNQPQHF TGTGCCAGCAGTGAGGAGGGTGGCAATCAGCCCCAGCATTTT
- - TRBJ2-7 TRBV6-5 CASSSQDSYEQYF TGTGCCAGCAGTTCCCAGGACAGCTACGAGCAGTACTTC
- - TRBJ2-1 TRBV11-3 CASSLARDEQFF TGTGCCAGCAGCTTAGCTAGGGATGAGCAGTTCTTC
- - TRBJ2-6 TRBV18 CASSPRTGNSGANVLTF TGTGCCAGCTCACCTCGGACCGGGAACTCTGGGGCCAACGTCCTGACTTTC
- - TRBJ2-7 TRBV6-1 CASSETARSYEQYF TGTGCCAGCAGTGAAACGGCTCGCTCCTACGAGCAGTACTTC
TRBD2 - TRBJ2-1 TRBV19 CASNPGGSYNEQFF TGTGCCAGTAACCCGGGAGGCTCCTACAATGAGCAGTTCTTC
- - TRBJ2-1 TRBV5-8 CASSLGGTRGDEQFF TGTGCCAGCAGCTTGGGAGGGACCAGGGGCGATGAGCAGTTCTTC
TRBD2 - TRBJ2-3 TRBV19 CASSSLAGSTDTQYF TGTGCCAGTAGTTCCTTAGCGGGGAGCACAGATACGCAGTATTTT
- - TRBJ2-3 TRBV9 CASSVGIDTQYF TGTGCCAGCAGCGTAGGTATAGATACGCAGTATTTT
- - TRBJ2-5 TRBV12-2 CASSGRARQETQYF TGTGCAAGTTCGGGGCGGGCCAGACAAGAGACCCAGTACTTC
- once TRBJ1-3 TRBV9 CASTPQVAGNTIYF TGTGCCAGCACCCCCCAGGTCGCTGGAAACACCATATATTTT
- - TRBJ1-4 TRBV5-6 CASSYGNEKLFF TGTGCCAGCAGCTATGGGAATGAAAAACTGTTTTTT
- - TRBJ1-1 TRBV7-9 CASSFYTGGRTEAFF TGTGCCAGCAGCTTTTATACGGGGGGCCGGACTGAAGCTTTCTTT
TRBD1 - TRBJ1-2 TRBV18 CASSPPTGGAAYGYTF TGTGCCAGCTCACCACCTACAGGGGGCGCCGCGTATGGCTACACCTTC
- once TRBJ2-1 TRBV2 CASSRREINEQFF TGTGCCAGCAGTCGACGGGAAATCAATGAGCAGTTCTTC
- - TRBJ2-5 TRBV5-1 CASSYSWGAGATQYF TGCGCCAGCAGCTACTCGTGGGGGGCGGGGGCGACCCAGTACTTC
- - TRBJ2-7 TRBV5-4 CASSPGEGGMKYSYEQYF TGTGCCAGCAGCCCAGGGGAGGGGGGGATGAAATATTCCTACGAGCAGTACTTC
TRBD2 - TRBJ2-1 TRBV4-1 CASSEGLAGNEQFF TGCGCCAGCAGCGAGGGACTAGCGGGGAATGAGCAGTTCTTC
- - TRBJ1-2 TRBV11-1 CASSLGGRSGYTF TGTGCCAGCAGCTTAGGGGGTCGGAGTGGCTACACCTTC
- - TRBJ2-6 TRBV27 CASSKGGPRANVLTF TGTGCCAGCTCCAAGGGGGGGCCAAGGGCCAACGTCCTGACTTTC
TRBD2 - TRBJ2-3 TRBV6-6 CASSTSGGASTQYF TGTGCCAGCAGCACAAGCGGGGGGGCGAGTACGCAGTATTTT
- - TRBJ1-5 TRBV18 CASSPPGRDQPQHF TGTGCCAGCTCACCACCAGGGAGGGATCAGCCCCAGCATTTT
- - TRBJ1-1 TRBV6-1 CASRPGSRYEAFF TGTGCCAGCAGACCGGGGTCCAGGTATGAAGCTTTCTTT